The 20 T cell receptor beta chains below were found in one sample sequenced in a study of T-cell reconstitution after alpha-beta-depleted transplantation in children (dated by TCRdb to 2016 to 2017). The treatment or condition label, read with the paper, signifies: allogeneic hematopoietic cell transplantation with graft depleted of TCRalphabeta T cells and CD19 B cells. Library method: PCR. The sequencer listed for this sample is Illumina HiSeq 2500. Molecular barcoding was employed in the preparation of TCR libraries, with unique molecular identifiers being used to normalize TCRbeta repertoire quantification. Through fastp at Q25 and MiXCR, TCRdb rebuilt clones from the public reads, retaining in-frame beta chains. Every entry covers one CDR3 protein and lists the most common genes and DNA from its rows. The sample data list about 230,000 distinct CDR3 sequences, and roughly 10% of these were observed just once. The ten largest clonotypes hold over 25% of the sample.

The source material was PBMCs, sampled before TCRalphabeta/CD19-depleted stem cell transplant. The receptors were gathered from a child under two years old with acute myeloid leukemia, due to receive a stem cell transplant.

This clonotype occurred many times. This chain uses TRBV5-1 with TRBJ2-3, with 10 bases identical to TRBD2. CDR3 length: 15 amino acids. Trimming cost V 4 bases and J 2 bases; bases outside gene matches: 4. The germline V gene encodes CDR1 SGHRS and CDR2 YFSETQ. For the CDR3, the DNA is TGCGCCAGCAGCATCGGGACTAGCGACACAGATACGCAGTATTTT. Amino acids: CASSIGTSDTDTQYF.

This clonotype was seen ten or more times. This chain uses TRBV5-1 with TRBJ2-1, with D tentatively TRBD2 (6 bases). The V end was cut by 3 bases, the J end by 0 bases, with 13 bases between. Germline assignment: CDR1 SGHRS and CDR2 YFSETQ. The CDR3 has 16 amino acids. The CDR3 here is CASSSGLRGSYNEQFF. The CDR3 nucleotides read TGCGCCAGCAGCTCCGGACTAAGGGGCTCCTACAATGAGCAGTTCTTC.

The J gene is TRBJ1-2, the V gene TRBV4-1; D is undetermined. This CDR3 region has 15 residues. V dropped 8 bases and J dropped 3 bases, with 19 bases sitting between them. The germline gives CDR1 MGHRA, CDR2 YSYEKL. In DNA, the CDR3 is TGCGCCAGCTCCTACCGCCCCCACATGTACTATGGCTACACCTTC. It specifies CASSYRPHMYYGYTF.

The gene calls are TRBV7-9 and TRBJ2-3; 13 nucleotides align to TRBD2. Trimming at V came to 4 bases and at J to 6 bases, leaving 10 bases not matched to a gene. Germline lookup yields CDR1 SEHNR and CDR2 FQNEAQ (reference sequence). CDR3 length equals 17 residues. Here the CDR3 DNA reads TGTGCCAGCAGCTCCCGGACTAGCGGGAGCCACCGGGATACGCAGTATTTT. Protein: CASSSRTSGSHRDTQYF.

This clonotype was found many times. CDR3 protein: CASSLATGSNEQFF. The CDR3 bases are TGTGCCAGCAGCTTAGCCACAGGGTCCAATGAGCAGTTCTTC. V and J are TRBV7-8 and TRBJ2-1; D possibly corresponds to TRBD1 (6 bases). In germline, CDR1 is SGHVS, CDR2 FQNEAQ. This CDR3 region has 14 residues. V gave up 0 bases and J gave up 6 bases, with 9 bases separating them. Supplemented by reference TRBV7-8 and TRBJ2-1, the full variable domain reads GAGVSQSPRYKVAKRGQDVALRCDPISGHVSLFWYQQALGQGPEFLTYFQNEAQLDKSGLPSDRFFAERPEGSVSTLKIQRTQQEDSAVYLCASSLATGSNEQFFGPGTRLTVL.

This clonotype was seen many times. The CDR3 protein is CASSLIAGEWNEQFF. The CDR3 DNA reads as TGTGCCAGCAGCTTAATAGCGGGAGAGTGGAATGAGCAGTTCTTC. The chain recombines TRBV7-3 with TRBJ2-1; 9 bases map to TRBD2. There are 15 residues in the CDR3. Trimming at V came to 1 base and at J to 7 bases, leaving 5 bases not matched to a gene. The V gene's germline CDR1 is SGHTA and CDR2 FQGTGA.

This clonotype was picked up many times. The chain carries TRBV7-9 and TRBJ2-1; TRBD2 aligns across 8 bases. The trim removed 0 bases at V and 4 bases at J, leaving 2 bases unmatched. Germline V gene lookup returns CDR1 SEHNR and CDR2 FQNEAQ (reference sequence). The CDR3 runs 15 residues. The CDR3 loop is CASSLASGTYNEQFF. The DNA for the CDR3 is TGTGCCAGCAGCTTAGCTAGCGGGACTTACAATGAGCAGTTCTTC.

This clonotype was observed at least ten times. CDR3 in amino acids: CSAEGRAGSQFF. The CDR3 DNA reads as TGCAGTGCCGAAGGAAGAGCGGGAAGTCAGTTCTTC. V and J are TRBV20-1 and TRBJ2-1; 7 bases map to TRBD2. The V gene end was trimmed by 6 bases and the J gene end by 13 bases; junction bases not matched to a gene: 12. The length of the CDR3 is 12 residues. In germline, CDR1 is DFQATT, CDR2 SNEGSKA (reference sequence).

The chain couples TRBV12-3 or TRBV12-4 to TRBJ2-2; TRBD1 agrees at 10 bases. This CDR3 has 15 residues. The V segment lost 5 bases and the J segment 4 bases; nucleotides outside the gene matches: 4. Here the CDR3 reads CASSPRTGGTGELFF. The CDR3 DNA reads as TGTGCCAGCAGTCCGAGGACAGGGGGCACCGGGGAGCTGTTTTTT.

There are many counts of this clonotype. CDR3 sequence (DNA): TGTGCCAGCAGCCAAGCAGGGGCGCTTGAAGCTTTCTTT. This gives the protein CASSQAGALEAFF. The chain links TRBV3-1 to TRBJ1-1; D is perhaps TRBD1 (6 bases). The germline V gene encodes CDR1 LGHDT and CDR2 YNNKEL (reference sequence). Trimming removed 1 base at V and 7 bases at J, with 10 bases between. This CDR3 has 13 residues.

This chain uses TRBV3-1 with TRBJ2-6; tentatively, D is TRBD1 (6 bases). Germline V CDR1 and CDR2: LGHDT, YNNKEL (reference sequence). The CDR3 sequence is 17 residues long. Trimming removed 10 bases at V and 4 bases at J, with 23 bases between. CDR3 coding DNA: TGTGCCACCTGCCAAGCGACAGGCCTAAGGGGGGCCAACGTCCTGACTTTC. Translated, it gives CATCQATGLRGANVLTF.

Ten or more counts support this clonotype. V gene TRBV28 combines with J gene TRBJ1-2; weak D call: TRBD1 (5 bases). The CDR3 extends over 13 amino acids. The germline gives CDR1 MDHEN, CDR2 SYDVKM. Trimming removed 7 bases from V and 4 bases from J, with 13 bases in between. The CDR3 nucleotides read TGTGCCAGCATGTTTAGGGACTTCTATGGCTACACCTTC. Residues: CASMFRDFYGYTF.

This clonotype was seen at least ten times. The chain employs TRBV20-1 and TRBJ2-1; 8 bases line up with TRBD2. Germline CDR1 and CDR2: DFQATT and SNEGSKA (reference sequence). This CDR3 spans 15 amino acids. J gave up 4 bases and V 5 bases, and 10 bases lay outside the gene matches. CDR3 nucleotides: TGCAGTGCTTCTATTCCGGGGGGGCGGTACAATGAGCAGTTCTTC. Translating it yields CSASIPGGRYNEQFF.

CDR3 in amino acids: CASREPGLRNHEQYF. CDR3 coding DNA: TGTGCCAGCAGAGAACCCGGTCTAAGGAACCACGAGCAGTACTTC. This chain joins TRBV6-1 and TRBJ2-7; D is unclear. V lost 6 bases and J 5 bases, leaving 20 bases between the germline ends. The CDR3 covers 15 residues. Germline values: CDR1 MNHNS, CDR2 SASEGT.

The V call is TRBV20-1, the J call TRBJ2-3; 7 nucleotides line up with TRBD1. V was clipped by 3 bases and J by 6 bases; unmatched bases: 15. CDR1 is DFQATT, CDR2 SNEGSKA, per germline (reference sequence). There are 16 residues in the CDR3. The CDR3 nucleotides are TGCAGTGCTAGCGCCTCCGGGGACAGATACGAGGATACGCAGTATTTT. This sequence encodes CSASASGDRYEDTQYF.

This clonotype was picked up many times. V and J are TRBV20-1 and TRBJ2-7, with 12 bases that match TRBD1. The CDR3 consists of 15 residues. CDR1 is DFQATT and CDR2 is SNEGSKA in the germline V gene (reference sequence). The chain's CDR3 is CCGGGTGGRSYEQYF. The CDR3 DNA sequence: TGCTGCGGGGGCGGGACAGGGGGCCGCTCCTACGAGCAGTACTTC.

This clonotype was seen repeatedly, ten times or more. The chain employs TRBV12-3 or TRBV12-4 and TRBJ2-2; TRBD2 matches 8 bases. After removal of 2 bases from V and 2 bases from J, the junction contained 7 bases not matched to a gene. CDR3 size: 17 residues. The CDR3 sequence is CASSLRWLAGNTGELFF. DNA of the CDR3: TGTGCCAGCAGTTTAAGATGGCTAGCGGGTAACACCGGGGAGCTGTTTTTT.

The table lists this clonotype with many counts. The chain is built from TRBV5-5 and TRBJ2-2, with D unclear. The germline CDR1 and CDR2 sequences are SGHKS and YYEKEE (reference sequence). Trimming removed 4 bases from V and 2 bases from J, with 6 bases in between. The CDR3 consists of 13 residues. The CDR3 loop is CASSALNTGELFF. CDR3 in DNA: TGTGCCAGCAGCGCCTTAAACACCGGGGAGCTGTTTTTT.

This clonotype was detected ten times or more. V usage is TRBV5-1 and J usage is TRBJ2-1; D gene unclear. The CDR3 is 15 amino acids. Looked up from germline, CDR1 is SGHRS and CDR2 is YFSETQ. Trimming took 0 bases from V and 7 from J, leaving 14 bases between them. The CDR3 sequence: CASSLEGSKVNEQFF. CDR3 in DNA: TGCGCCAGCAGCTTGGAAGGGTCAAAGGTAAATGAGCAGTTCTTC.

This clonotype was recorded at least ten times. This chain uses TRBV2 with TRBJ1-1; tentatively, D is TRBD1 (6 bases). V lost 8 bases and J lost 1, with 11 bases in between. CDR1 is SNHLY and CDR2 is FYNNEI in the germline V gene. The CDR3 totals 13 residues. As DNA, the CDR3 is TGTGCCAGCCAGACAGGCCGGAACACTGAAGCTTTCTTT. It is translated as CASQTGRNTEAFF.